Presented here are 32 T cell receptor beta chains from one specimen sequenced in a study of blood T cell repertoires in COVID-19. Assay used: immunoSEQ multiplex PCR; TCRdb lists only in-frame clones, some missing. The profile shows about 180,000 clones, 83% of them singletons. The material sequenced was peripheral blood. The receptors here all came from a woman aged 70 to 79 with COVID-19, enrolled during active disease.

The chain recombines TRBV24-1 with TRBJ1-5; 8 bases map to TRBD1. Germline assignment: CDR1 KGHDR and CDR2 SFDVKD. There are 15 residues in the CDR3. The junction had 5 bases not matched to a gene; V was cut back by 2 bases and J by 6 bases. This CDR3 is CATSDSSGGIQPQHF. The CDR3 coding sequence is TGTGCCACCAGTGATTCATCAGGGGGCATTCAGCCCCAGCATTTT.

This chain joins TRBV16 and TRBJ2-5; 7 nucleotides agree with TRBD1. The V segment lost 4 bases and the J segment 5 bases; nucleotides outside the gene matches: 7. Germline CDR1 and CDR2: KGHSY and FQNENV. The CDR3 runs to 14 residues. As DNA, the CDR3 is TGTGCCAGCAGCCGACAGGGTTTAGGCGAGACCCAGTACTTC. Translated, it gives CASSRQGLGETQYF.

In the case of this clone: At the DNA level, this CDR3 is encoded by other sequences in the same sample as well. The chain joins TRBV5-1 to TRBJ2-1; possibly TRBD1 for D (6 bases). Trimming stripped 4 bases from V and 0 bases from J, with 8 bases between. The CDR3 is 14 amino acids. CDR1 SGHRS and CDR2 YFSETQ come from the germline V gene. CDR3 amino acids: CASSRGNSYNEQFF. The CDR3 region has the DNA TGCGCCAGCAGCAGGGGGAACTCCTACAATGAGCAGTTCTTC.

CDR3 nucleotide sequence: TGTGCCAGCAGCTTAGTCGTCAGAACGAACACCGGGGAGCTGTTTTTT. Translated, it gives CASSLVVRTNTGELFF. V and J are TRBV7-6 and TRBJ2-2, with D hard to call. The germline V gene encodes CDR1 SGHVS and CDR2 FNYEAQ. The V and J ends lost 1 base and 0 bases respectively, with 9 bases between them. This CDR3 contains 16 residues.

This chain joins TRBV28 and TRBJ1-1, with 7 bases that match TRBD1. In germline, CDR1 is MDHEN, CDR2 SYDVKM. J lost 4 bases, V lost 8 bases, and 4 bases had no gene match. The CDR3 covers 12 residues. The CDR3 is CASARGPTEAFF. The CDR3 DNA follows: TGTGCCAGCGCGAGGGGGCCCACTGAAGCTTTCTTT. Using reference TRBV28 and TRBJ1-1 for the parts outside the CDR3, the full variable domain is DVKVTQSSRYLVKRTGEKVFLECVQDMDHENMFWYRQDPGLGLRLIYFSYDVKMKEKGDIPEGYSVSREKKERFSLILESASTNQTSMYLCASARGPTEAFFGQGTRLTVV.

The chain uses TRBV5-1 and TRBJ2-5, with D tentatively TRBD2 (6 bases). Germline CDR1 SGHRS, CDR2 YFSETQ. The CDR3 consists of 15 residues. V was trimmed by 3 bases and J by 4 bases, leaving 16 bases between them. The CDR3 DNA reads TGCGCCAGCAGCTATAGCGGAGCTGAGGGAGAGACCCAGTACTTC. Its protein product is CASSYSGAEGETQYF.

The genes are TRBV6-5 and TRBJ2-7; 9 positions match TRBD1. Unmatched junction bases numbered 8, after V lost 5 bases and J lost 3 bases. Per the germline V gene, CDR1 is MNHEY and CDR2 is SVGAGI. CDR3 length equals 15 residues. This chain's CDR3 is CASSIRGQGFYEQYF. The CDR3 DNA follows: TGTGCCAGCAGTATCCGGGGACAGGGTTTCTACGAGCAGTACTTC.

In nucleotides, the CDR3 is TGTGCCAGCAGCACATTCTCCGGGAGGGCCCAGGGAGGTGAGCAGTTCTTC. It specifies CASSTFSGRAQGGEQFF. The chain links TRBV7-2 to TRBJ2-1; 8 nucleotides match TRBD2. The germline CDR1 and CDR2 sequences are SGHTA and FQGNSA. This CDR3 is 17 amino acids long. J gave up 9 bases and V 5 bases, and 18 bases lay outside the gene matches.

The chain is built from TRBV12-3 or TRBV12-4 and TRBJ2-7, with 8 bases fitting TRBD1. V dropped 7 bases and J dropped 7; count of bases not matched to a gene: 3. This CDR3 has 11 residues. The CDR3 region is CASTTGVEQYF. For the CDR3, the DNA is TGTGCCAGCACGACAGGGGTGGAGCAGTACTTC.

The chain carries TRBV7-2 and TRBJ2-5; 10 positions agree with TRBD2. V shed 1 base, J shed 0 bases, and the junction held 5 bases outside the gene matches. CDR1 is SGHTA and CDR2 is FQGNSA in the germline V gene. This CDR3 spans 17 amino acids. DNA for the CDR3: TGTGCCAGCAGCTTAGGGGTACTAGCGGGGTACCAAGAGACCCAGTACTTC. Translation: CASSLGVLAGYQETQYF. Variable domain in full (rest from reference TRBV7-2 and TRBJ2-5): GAGVSQSPSNKVTEKGKDVELRCDPISGHTALYWYRQSLGQGLEFLIYFQGNSAPDKSGLPSDRFSAERTGGSVSTLTIQRTQQEDSAVYLCASSLGVLAGYQETQYFGPGTRLLVL.

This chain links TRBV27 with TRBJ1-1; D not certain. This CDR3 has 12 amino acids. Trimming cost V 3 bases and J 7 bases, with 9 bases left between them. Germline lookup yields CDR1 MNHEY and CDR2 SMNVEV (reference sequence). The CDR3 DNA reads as TGTGCCAGCAGTTTTGGTGGAGGTGAAGCTTTCTTT. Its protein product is CASSFGGGEAFF.

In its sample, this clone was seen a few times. CDR3 amino acids: CSVEEWAGVGNTIYF. The CDR3 region has the DNA TGCAGCGTTGAAGAGTGGGCAGGGGTCGGAAACACCATATATTTT. The chain is built from TRBV29-1 and TRBJ1-3; D is perhaps TRBD1 (6 bases). Germline CDR1 reads SQVTM; CDR2 reads ANQGSEA. Trimming cost V 0 bases and J 4 bases, with 13 bases left between them. The CDR3 has 15 residues. The whole variable domain, filled in from reference TRBV29-1 and TRBJ1-3, reads SAVISQKPSRDICQRGTSLTIQCQVDSQVTMMFWYRQQPGQSLTLIATANQGSEATYESGFVIDKFPISRPNLTFSTLTVSNMSPEDSSIYLCSVEEWAGVGNTIYFGEGSWLTVV.

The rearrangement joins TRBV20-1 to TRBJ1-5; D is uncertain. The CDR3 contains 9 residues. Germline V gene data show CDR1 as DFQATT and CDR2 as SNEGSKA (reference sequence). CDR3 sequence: CSKRQPQHF. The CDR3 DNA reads TGCAGCAAGCGTCAGCCCCAGCATTTT.

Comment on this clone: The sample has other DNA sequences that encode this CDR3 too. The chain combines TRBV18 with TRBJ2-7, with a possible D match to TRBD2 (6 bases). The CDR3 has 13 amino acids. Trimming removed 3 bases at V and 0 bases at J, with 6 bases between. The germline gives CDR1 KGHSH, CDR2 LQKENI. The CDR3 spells CASSPGGSYEQYF. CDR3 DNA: TGTGCCAGCTCACCGGGAGGCTCCTACGAGCAGTACTTC.

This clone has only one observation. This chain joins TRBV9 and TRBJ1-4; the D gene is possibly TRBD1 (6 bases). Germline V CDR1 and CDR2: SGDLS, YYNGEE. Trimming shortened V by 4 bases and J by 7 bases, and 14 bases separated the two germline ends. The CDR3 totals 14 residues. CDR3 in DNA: TGTGCCAGCAGCCGGGACACCTCGCGTGAAAAACTGTTTTTT. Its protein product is CASSRDTSREKLFF.

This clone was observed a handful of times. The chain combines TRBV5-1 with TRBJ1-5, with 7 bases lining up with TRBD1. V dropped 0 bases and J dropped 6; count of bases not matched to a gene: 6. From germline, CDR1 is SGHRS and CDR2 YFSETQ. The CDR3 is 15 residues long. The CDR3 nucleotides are TGCGCCAGCAGCTTGGAAGGGGGCGGTGGTCAGCCCCAGCATTTT. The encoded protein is CASSLEGGGGQPQHF.

DNA of the CDR3: TGCGCCAGCAAGGGGACAGGGGGTAATTCACCCCTCCACTTT. It encodes CASKGTGGNSPLHF. The chain is built from TRBV5-1 and TRBJ1-6; 11 nucleotides line up with TRBD1. Germline CDR1 reads SGHRS; CDR2 reads YFSETQ. The CDR3 runs to 14 residues. V gave up 6 bases and J gave up 6 bases; unmatched junction bases: 2.

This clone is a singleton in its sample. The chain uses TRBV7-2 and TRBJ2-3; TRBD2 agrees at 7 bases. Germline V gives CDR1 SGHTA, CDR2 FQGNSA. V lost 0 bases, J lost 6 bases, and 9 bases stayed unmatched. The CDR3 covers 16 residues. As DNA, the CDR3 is TGTGCCAGCAGCTTAGCGCTAAGACTAGCTAGCGATACGCAGTATTTT. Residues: CASSLALRLASDTQYF.

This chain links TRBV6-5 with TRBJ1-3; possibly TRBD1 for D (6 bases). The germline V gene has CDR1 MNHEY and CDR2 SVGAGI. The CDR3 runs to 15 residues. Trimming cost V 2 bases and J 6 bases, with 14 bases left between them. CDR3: CASSYAGAPANTIYF. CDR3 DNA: TGTGCCAGCAGTTACGCAGGGGCCCCTGCAAACACCATATATTTT.

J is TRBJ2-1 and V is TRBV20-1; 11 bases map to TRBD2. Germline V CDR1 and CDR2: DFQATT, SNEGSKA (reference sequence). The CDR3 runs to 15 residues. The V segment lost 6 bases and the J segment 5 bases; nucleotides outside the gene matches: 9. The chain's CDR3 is CSASGSGRENNEQFF. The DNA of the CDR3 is TGCAGTGCAAGTGGTAGCGGGAGGGAAAACAATGAGCAGTTCTTC.

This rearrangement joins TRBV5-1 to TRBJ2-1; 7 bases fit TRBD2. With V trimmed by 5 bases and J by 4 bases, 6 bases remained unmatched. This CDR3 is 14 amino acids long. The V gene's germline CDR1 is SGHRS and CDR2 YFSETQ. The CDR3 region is CASSFGTTYNEQFF. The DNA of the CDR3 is TGCGCCAGCAGTTTCGGGACTACTTACAATGAGCAGTTCTTC.

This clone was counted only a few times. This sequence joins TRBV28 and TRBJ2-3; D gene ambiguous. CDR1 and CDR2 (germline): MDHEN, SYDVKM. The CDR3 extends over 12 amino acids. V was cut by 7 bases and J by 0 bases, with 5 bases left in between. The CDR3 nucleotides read TGTGCCAGCATCAGTAGCACAGATACGCAGTATTTT. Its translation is CASISSTDTQYF. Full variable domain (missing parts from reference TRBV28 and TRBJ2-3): DVKVTQSSRYLVKRTGEKVFLECVQDMDHENMFWYRQDPGLGLRLIYFSYDVKMKEKGDIPEGYSVSREKKERFSLILESASTNQTSMYLCASISSTDTQYFGPGTRLTVL.

CDR3 sequence reads: CASSLGASRGNEKLFF. CDR3 in DNA: TGCGCCAGCAGCTTAGGAGCATCCAGGGGGAATGAAAAACTGTTTTTT. The chain carries TRBV5-1 and TRBJ1-4; 7 bases agree with TRBD1. Germline V CDR1 and CDR2: SGHRS, YFSETQ. The CDR3 has 16 amino acids. The V gene end was trimmed by 2 bases and the J gene end by 5 bases; junction bases not matched to a gene: 9.

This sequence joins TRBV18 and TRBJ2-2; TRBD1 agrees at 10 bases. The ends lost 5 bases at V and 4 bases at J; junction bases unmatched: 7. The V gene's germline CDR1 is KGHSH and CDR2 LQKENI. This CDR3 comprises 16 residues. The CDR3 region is CASSKGTGEATGELFF. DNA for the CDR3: TGTGCCAGCTCAAAAGGGACAGGGGAAGCCACCGGGGAGCTGTTTTTT.

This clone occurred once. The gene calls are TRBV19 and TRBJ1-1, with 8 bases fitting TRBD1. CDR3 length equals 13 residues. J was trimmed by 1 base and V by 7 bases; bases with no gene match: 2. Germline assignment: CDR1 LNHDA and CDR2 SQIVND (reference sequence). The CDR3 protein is CASIDRGNTEAFF. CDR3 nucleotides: TGTGCCAGTATTGACAGGGGGAACACTGAAGCTTTCTTT.

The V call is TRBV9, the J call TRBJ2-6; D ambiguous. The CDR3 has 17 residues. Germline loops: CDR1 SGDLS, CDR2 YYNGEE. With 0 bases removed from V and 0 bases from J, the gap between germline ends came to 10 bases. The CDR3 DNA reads TGTGCCAGCAGCGTAGGGGCTATTTCCTCTGGGGCCAACGTCCTGACTTTC. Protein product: CASSVGAISSGANVLTF.

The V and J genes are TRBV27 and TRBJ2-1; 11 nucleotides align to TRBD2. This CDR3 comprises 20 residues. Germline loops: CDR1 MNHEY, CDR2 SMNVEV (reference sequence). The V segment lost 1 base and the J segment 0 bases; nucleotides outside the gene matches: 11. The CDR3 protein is CASSLYEGTSGIPSYNEQFF. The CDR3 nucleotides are TGTGCCAGCAGTTTATACGAAGGGACTAGCGGAATACCCTCCTACAATGAGCAGTTCTTC.

The chain's CDR3 is CASKLLAGYNEQFF. The CDR3 DNA is TGTGCCAGTAAGTTACTAGCGGGCTACAATGAGCAGTTCTTC. The chain joins TRBV19 to TRBJ2-1; 9 positions match TRBD2. The germline V gene has CDR1 LNHDA and CDR2 SQIVND (reference sequence). The CDR3 totals 14 residues. J lost 3 bases, V lost 7 bases, and 4 bases had no gene match.

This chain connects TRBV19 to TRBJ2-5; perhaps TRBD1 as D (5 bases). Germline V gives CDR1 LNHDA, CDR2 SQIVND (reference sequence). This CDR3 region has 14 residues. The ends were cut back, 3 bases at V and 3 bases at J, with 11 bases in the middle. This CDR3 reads CASSIGQGKETQYF. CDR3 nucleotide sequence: TGTGCCAGTAGTATTGGGCAGGGAAAAGAGACCCAGTACTTC.

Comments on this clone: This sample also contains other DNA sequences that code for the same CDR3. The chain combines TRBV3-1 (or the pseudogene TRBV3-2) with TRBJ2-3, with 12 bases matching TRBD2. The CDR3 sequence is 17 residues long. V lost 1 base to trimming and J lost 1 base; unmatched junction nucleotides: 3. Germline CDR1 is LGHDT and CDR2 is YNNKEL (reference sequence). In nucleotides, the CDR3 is TGTGCCAGCAGCCAAGGCCTAGCGGGAGGGGGCACAGATACGCAGTATTTT. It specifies CASSQGLAGGGTDTQYF.

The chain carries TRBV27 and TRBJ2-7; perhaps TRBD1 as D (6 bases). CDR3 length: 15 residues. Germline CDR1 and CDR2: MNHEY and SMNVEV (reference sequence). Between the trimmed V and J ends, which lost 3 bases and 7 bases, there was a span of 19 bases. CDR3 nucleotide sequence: TGTGCCAGCAGTTTCTTTCAGGCAGGGGTGGGAGAGCAGTACTTC. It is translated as CASSFFQAGVGEQYF.

The CDR3 loop reads CASRALQVQFF. The CDR3 nucleotides are TGTGCCAGCAGGGCTTTACAGGTTCAGTTCTTC. V and J are TRBV2 and TRBJ2-1, with D possibly being TRBD1 (5 bases). Trimming pared 6 bases from V and 13 bases from J, leaving 13 bases between. The CDR3 is 11 residues long. CDR1 and CDR2 (germline): SNHLY, FYNNEI.